This TCR beta chain was documented in a study of CD8+ T cells in alopecia areata. Study-wide results and limits: It was observed that many expanded lesional clones persisted in scalp and blood during tofacitinib.

A word on this clone: The target antigen is unknown.

The CDR3 is made up of 15 amino acids. The germline V and J ends were trimmed by 0 bases and 3 bases, with 9 bases remaining between them. CDR1 and CDR2 from the germline V gene are SGDLS and YYNGEE. RNA extraction and reverse transcription yielded cDNA as sequencing template. Method: immunoSEQ multiplex PCR; TCRdb's copy keeps in-frame clones and lacks some. The table has about 180,000 clones, roughly half seen once. Noted treatment: oral pan-JAK inhibitor, 5-10 mg twice daily. The TCR was taken from a human donor with alopecia areata. The input for sequencing was CD8+ T cells sorted from blood, taken at roughly week 52, from a patient treated with tofacitinib. The chain couples TRBV9 to TRBJ2-2, with unresolved D. The CDR3: CASSVGAGYTGELFF. CDR3 DNA: TGTGCCAGCAGCGTAGGGGCAGGTTACACCGGGGAGCTGTTTTTT.